The 29 T cell receptor beta chains listed next were all sequenced from one sample in a study of early T cells in non-severe SARS-CoV-2 infection (dated by TCRdb to the early 2020s). The library was generated by 5' RACE. The reads were generated on a NextSeq 500. The public reads were quality trimmed at Q25 with fastp and then assembled into clones with MiXCR by TCRdb, keeping productive beta chains. Every CDR3 protein is listed once, alongside the most common genes and DNA of its rows. The sample includes more than 55,000 distinct CDR3 sequences, with around an eighth observed a single time. The top ten hold roughly 4.5% of the sample. The sequencing sample was made of whole blood. The receptors here all came from an adult who was a healthcare worker with PCR-confirmed SARS-CoV-2 infection or an uninfected control (not recorded which).

There are many counts of this clonotype. The chain recombines TRBV30 with TRBJ1-3; D may be TRBD1 (5 bases). The germline CDR1 and CDR2 sequences are GTSNPN and SVGIG (reference sequence). This CDR3 has 14 residues. The V gene lost 3 bases and the J gene lost 8 bases, with 17 bases spanning the gap. CDR3 DNA: TGTGCCTGGAGCCCGATGCCGGGGGTGCACACCATATATTTT. Protein sequence: CAWSPMPGVHTIYF.

This clonotype is labeled medium-sized. V and J are TRBV7-2 and TRBJ2-1; 11 positions match TRBD2. With 5 bases clipped from V and 7 bases from J, the junction kept 7 bases outside the gene matches. The CDR3 length is 15 residues. Germline V gene sequence: CDR1 SGHTA, CDR2 FQGNSA. Here the CDR3 DNA reads TGTGCCAGCAGCCCCTCTAGCGGGAGGAAGAATGAGCAGTTCTTC. It specifies CASSPSSGRKNEQFF.

V usage is TRBV5-1 and J usage is TRBJ2-5; D is unresolved. This CDR3 contains 16 residues. V was cut by 1 base and J by 1 base, with 14 bases left in between. In germline, CDR1 is SGHRS, CDR2 YFSETQ. CDR3 loop: CASSLRPLQLQETQYF. The DNA of the CDR3 is TGCGCCAGCAGCTTGCGTCCCCTCCAGCTCCAAGAGACCCAGTACTTC.

This clonotype was detected many times. The rearrangement links TRBV7-6 to TRBJ1-6; weak D call: TRBD1 (6 bases). CDR3 length: 15 residues. V was trimmed by 1 base and J by 10 bases, leaving 14 bases between them. The germline gives CDR1 SGHVS, CDR2 FNYEAQ. CDR3 DNA: TGTGCCAGCAGCTTAGACCTCGGGGGCCAGTCACCCCTCCACTTT. This sequence encodes CASSLDLGGQSPLHF.

The genes are TRBV6-2 or TRBV6-3 and TRBJ1-2; D not resolved. V was trimmed by 2 bases and J by 4 bases, leaving 14 bases between them. CDR3 length equals 15 residues. The germline gives CDR1 MNHEY, CDR2 SVGEGT. CDR3 DNA: TGTGCCAGCAGTTACGAGGCCAGCGCAAGCTATGGCTACACCTTC. Translated: CASSYEASASYGYTF.

The rearrangement joins TRBV3-1 to TRBJ1-2; D is unclear. The CDR3 covers 15 residues. V lost 4 bases, J lost 4 bases, and 16 bases lay in between. Germline loops: CDR1 LGHDT, CDR2 YNNKEL (reference sequence). CDR3 in amino acids: CASSPEVTGSYGYTF. Written as DNA, the CDR3 is TGTGCCAGCAGCCCCGAGGTGACGGGCTCCTATGGCTACACCTTC.

This clonotype has ten or more counts. The CDR3 DNA reads as TGTGCCAGCAGCTTGGGGATAGGACTAGCAATATCAAATGAGCAGTTCTTC. Translated: CASSLGIGLAISNEQFF. The rearrangement links TRBV5-6 to TRBJ2-1, with 8 nucleotides matching TRBD2. Germline CDR1 and CDR2: SGHDT and YYEEEE. This CDR3 is built from 17 residues. V trimming: 0 bases; J trimming: 7 bases; junction bases outside the gene matches: 12.

This chain links TRBV5-1 with TRBJ2-7, with 8 bases that match TRBD2. Germline V gene data show CDR1 as SGHRS and CDR2 as YFSETQ. Losses at the gene ends were 3 bases for V and 4 bases for J; bases not matched to a gene: 6. The CDR3 runs to 14 residues. CDR3 sequence: CASSSGGGQYEQYF. In DNA, the CDR3 is TGCGCCAGCAGCTCCGGGGGGGGCCAATACGAGCAGTACTTC.

This clonotype has a count of ten or more. The chain employs TRBV6-5 and TRBJ2-5; D remains unclear. This CDR3 has 14 amino acids. Germline V gene data show CDR1 as MNHEY and CDR2 as SVGAGI. Deletions cut 5 bases from V and 5 bases from J, with 15 bases between. CDR3: CASSQPGTTETQYF. The CDR3 DNA reads TGTGCCAGCAGTCAGCCCGGTACAACGGAGACCCAGTACTTC.

In nucleotides, the CDR3 is TGTGCCAGCAGTTACGAACGTAGCGGGGCGCTTTACAATGAGCAGTTCTTC. As protein: CASSYERSGALYNEQFF. V is TRBV6-5 and J is TRBJ2-1; 8 bases line up with TRBD2. CDR1 is MNHEY, CDR2 SVGAGI, per germline. J gave up 4 bases and V 2 bases, and 10 bases lay outside the gene matches. The CDR3 sequence is 17 residues long.

CDR3 loop: CASSQLTEYGYTF. In DNA, the CDR3 is TGTGCCAGCAGCCAGTTGACTGAGTATGGCTACACCTTC. V usage is TRBV28 and J usage is TRBJ1-2, with D unclear. The CDR3 is made up of 13 amino acids. Per the germline V gene, CDR1 is MDHEN and CDR2 is SYDVKM. The V and J ends lost 6 bases and 5 bases respectively, with 13 bases between them.

This clonotype showed up just a few times. The V gene is TRBV10-2, the J gene TRBJ2-1; D is uncertain. Germline V gene sequence: CDR1 WSHSY, CDR2 SAAADI. This CDR3 has 11 amino acids. Trimming stripped 4 bases from V and 9 bases from J, with 7 bases between. CDR3 region: CASSVGFEQFF. CDR3 in DNA: TGCGCCAGCAGTGTGGGATTTGAGCAGTTCTTC.

This clonotype was counted only a few times. The J gene is TRBJ2-4, the V gene TRBV27; the D gene could be TRBD1 or TRBD2 (5 bases each). CDR3 size: 14 residues. V lost 7 bases and J lost 5, with 15 bases in between. The germline V gene has CDR1 MNHEY and CDR2 SMNVEV (reference sequence). The CDR3: CASKRGRAENIQYF. CDR3 coding DNA: TGTGCCAGCAAGAGGGGACGGGCTGAAAACATTCAGTACTTC.

This clonotype showed up just a few times. This chain joins TRBV7-2 and TRBJ2-1; the D is unclear. Germline loops: CDR1 SGHTA, CDR2 FQGNSA. With 3 bases removed from V and 5 bases from J, the gap between germline ends came to 14 bases. There are 15 residues in the CDR3. CDR3 region: CASSLSRLVNNEQFF. For the CDR3, the DNA is TGTGCCAGCAGCTTGTCACGGCTTGTAAACAATGAGCAGTTCTTC.

Many counts were recorded for this clonotype. This chain connects TRBV27 to TRBJ2-2; 9 positions agree with TRBD1. Unmatched junction bases numbered 9, after V lost 4 bases and J lost 0 bases. The length of the CDR3 is 18 residues. Germline CDR1 and CDR2: MNHEY and SMNVEV (reference sequence). CDR3 sequence: CASSSLRDRVANTGELFF. CDR3 nucleotides: TGTGCCAGCAGTTCCCTCCGGGACAGGGTTGCGAACACCGGGGAGCTGTTTTTT.

The gene calls are TRBV9 and TRBJ2-2; D gene uncertain. The V end was cut by 0 bases, the J end by 5 bases, with 5 bases between. CDR1 SGDLS and CDR2 YYNGEE come from the germline V gene. CDR3 length equals 13 residues. CDR3 DNA: TGTGCCAGCAGCGTAGTGGGTACCGGGGAGCTGTTTTTT. Its protein product is CASSVVGTGELFF.

This clonotype was observed many times. This chain links TRBV27 with TRBJ2-5, with D unclear. V gave up 2 bases and J gave up 5 bases, with 18 bases separating them. Germline CDR1 is MNHEY and CDR2 is SMNVEV (reference sequence). This CDR3 has 16 residues. DNA of the CDR3: TGTGCCAGCAGTTTAAGGGTTGGGGTGGTCGGGGAGACCCAGTACTTC. Residues: CASSLRVGVVGETQYF.

This clonotype came up a few times. The chain joins TRBV28 to TRBJ1-2; perhaps TRBD1 as D (5 bases). The CDR3 contains 16 residues. The germline V gene encodes CDR1 MDHEN and CDR2 SYDVKM. V was trimmed by 6 bases and J by 0 bases, leaving 17 bases between them. The CDR3 here is CASSSRVGVANYGYTF. Written as DNA, the CDR3 is TGTGCCAGCAGCTCGCGCGTAGGGGTCGCTAACTATGGCTACACCTTC.

This clonotype was seen ten or more times. The chain links TRBV11-2 to TRBJ1-1; possible D gene TRBD1, 5 bases. The CDR3 sequence is 17 residues long. Germline lookup yields CDR1 SGHAT and CDR2 FQNNGV. The V end lost 2 bases, the J end lost 1 base, and 17 bases lay between the germline ends. As DNA, the CDR3 is TGTGCCAGCAGCTTAAGGGGTAGTACCAGCCAGAACACTGAAGCTTTCTTT. Translated: CASSLRGSTSQNTEAFF.

This clonotype was recorded at least ten times. The J gene is TRBJ1-1, the V gene TRBV5-1; D remains ambiguous. CDR1 SGHRS and CDR2 YFSETQ come from the germline V gene. This CDR3 is built from 13 residues. V lost 1 base and J 5 bases, leaving 9 bases between the germline ends. The CDR3 sequence is CASSLRLRTEAFF. The CDR3 DNA is TGCGCCAGCAGCTTGAGATTGAGGACTGAAGCTTTCTTT. The entire variable domain, with the rest obtained from reference TRBV5-1 and TRBJ1-1, is as follows: KAGVTQTPRYLIKTRGQQVTLSCSPISGHRSVSWYQQTPGQGLQFLFEYFSETQRNKGNFPGRFSGRQFSNSRSEMNVSTLELGDSALYLCASSLRLRTEAFFGQGTRLTVV.

V gene TRBV7-9 combines with J gene TRBJ1-2; D might be TRBD1 (5 bases). Germline V lookup: CDR1 SEHNR, CDR2 FQNEAQ (reference sequence). The CDR3 has 20 residues. Trimming shortened V by 2 bases and J by 5 bases, and 30 bases separated the two germline ends. The CDR3 nucleotides read TGTGCCAGCAGCTTAAGAGATTTTAGGAACAGGTCGACCGGGGAGTATGGCTACACCTTC. Its translation is CASSLRDFRNRSTGEYGYTF.

The chain joins TRBV24-1 to TRBJ2-1; D not resolved. The CDR3 spans 16 residues. Trimming took off 4 bases at V and 2 bases at J, with 14 bases between the two ends. Germline CDR1 reads KGHDR; CDR2 reads SFDVKD. In nucleotides, the CDR3 is TGTGCCACCAGTGAGGAACCAAGAAAGACCTACAATGAGCAGTTCTTC. It codes for CATSEEPRKTYNEQFF.

This clonotype was seen many times. The chain carries TRBV7-2 and TRBJ1-1, with 7 bases fitting TRBD1. The CDR3 has 13 residues. Germline values: CDR1 SGHTA, CDR2 FQGNSA. Losses at the gene ends were 5 bases for V and 6 bases for J; bases not matched to a gene: 6. The chain's CDR3 is CASSPRTGAEAFF. The CDR3 bases are TGTGCCAGCAGCCCGCGGACAGGCGCTGAAGCTTTCTTT.

This clonotype was found once. The chain's CDR3 is CASSLVVPTEAFF. The CDR3 bases are TGCGCCAGCAGCTTGGTCGTTCCGACTGAAGCTTTCTTT. This sequence joins TRBV5-1 and TRBJ1-1; D is uncertain. With 0 bases removed from V and 5 bases from J, the gap between germline ends came to 8 bases. Germline CDR1 is SGHRS and CDR2 is YFSETQ. The CDR3 is made up of 13 amino acids.

In this sample, this clonotype turned up a few times. This chain connects TRBV28 to TRBJ2-3, with TRBD1 as a possible D gene (6 bases). The CDR3 has 17 amino acids. CDR1 and CDR2 from the germline V gene are MDHEN and SYDVKM. Trimming removed 7 bases at V and 3 bases at J, with 23 bases between. CDR3 residues: CASIPNLGGRGTDTQYF. The CDR3 DNA reads as TGTGCCAGCATTCCTAACCTAGGGGGACGGGGTACAGATACGCAGTATTTT.

This clonotype showed up many times. This chain joins TRBV10-2 and TRBJ1-5; possibly TRBD1 for D (6 bases). This CDR3 spans 13 amino acids. V dropped 7 bases and J dropped 3 bases, with 10 bases sitting between them. CDR1 is WSHSY and CDR2 is SAAADI in the germline V gene. CDR3 loop: CASTRQDNQPQHF. The DNA for the CDR3 is TGCGCCAGCACCCGACAGGACAATCAGCCCCAGCATTTT.

This clonotype was found a few times. The V call is TRBV11-2, the J call TRBJ1-1, with 9 positions matching TRBD1. V dropped 3 bases and J dropped 5; count of bases not matched to a gene: 1. This CDR3 has 13 residues. The germline CDR1 and CDR2 sequences are SGHAT and FQNNGV. The CDR3 is CASSFDRGTEAFF. The DNA for the CDR3 is TGTGCCAGCAGCTTTGACAGGGGGACTGAAGCTTTCTTT. The whole variable domain, remainder taken from reference TRBV11-2 and TRBJ1-1, is EAGVAQSPRYKIIEKRQSVAFWCNPISGHATLYWYQQILGQGPKLLIQFQNNGVVDDSQLPKDRFSAERLKGVDSTLKIQPAKLEDSAVYLCASSFDRGTEAFFGQGTRLTVV.

The sample holds many counts of this clonotype. The V and J genes are TRBV6-5 and TRBJ2-1, with a tentative D call TRBD1 (5 bases). The CDR3 totals 14 residues. Germline-derived CDR1 and CDR2 are MNHEY and SVGAGI. Trimming left V 3 bases short and J 7 bases short, with 13 bases between. The CDR3 sequence: CASSYWAGMNEQFF. The CDR3 coding sequence is TGTGCCAGCAGTTATTGGGCAGGGATGAATGAGCAGTTCTTC.

This clonotype was counted a few times. V and J are TRBV20-1 and TRBJ2-7, with 7 bases identical to TRBD1. Germline values: CDR1 DFQATT, CDR2 SNEGSKA (reference sequence). The CDR3 spans 13 residues. V was pared by 5 bases and J by 7 bases, with 11 bases of the junction left unmatched. CDR3 protein: CSAYRGSFEEQYF. In DNA form, the CDR3 reads TGCAGTGCTTACAGGGGCTCCTTTGAAGAGCAGTACTTC.